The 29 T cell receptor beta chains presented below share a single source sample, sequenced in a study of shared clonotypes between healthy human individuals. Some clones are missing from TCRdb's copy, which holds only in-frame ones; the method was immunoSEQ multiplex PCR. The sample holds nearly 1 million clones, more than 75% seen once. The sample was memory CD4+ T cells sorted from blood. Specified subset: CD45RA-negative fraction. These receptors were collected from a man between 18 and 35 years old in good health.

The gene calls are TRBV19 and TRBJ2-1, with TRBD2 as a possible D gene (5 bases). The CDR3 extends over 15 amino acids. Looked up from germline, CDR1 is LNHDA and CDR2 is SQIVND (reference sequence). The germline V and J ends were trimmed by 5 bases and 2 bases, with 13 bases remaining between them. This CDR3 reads CASSVYSDPYNEQFF. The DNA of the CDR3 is TGTGCCAGTAGTGTCTATAGCGATCCCTACAATGAGCAGTTCTTC. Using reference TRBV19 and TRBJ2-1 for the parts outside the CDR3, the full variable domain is DGGITQSPKYLFRKEGQNVTLSCEQNLNHDAMYWYRQDPGQGLRLIYYSQIVNDFQKGDIAEGYSVSREKKESFPLTVTSAQKNPTAFYLCASSVYSDPYNEQFFGPGTRLTVL.

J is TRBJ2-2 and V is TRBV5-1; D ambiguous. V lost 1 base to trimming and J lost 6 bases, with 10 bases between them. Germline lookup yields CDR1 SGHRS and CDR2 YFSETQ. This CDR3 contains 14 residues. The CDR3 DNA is TGCGCCAGCAGCTTGTCGACGGGTGCCGGGGAGCTGTTTTTT. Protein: CASSLSTGAGELFF.

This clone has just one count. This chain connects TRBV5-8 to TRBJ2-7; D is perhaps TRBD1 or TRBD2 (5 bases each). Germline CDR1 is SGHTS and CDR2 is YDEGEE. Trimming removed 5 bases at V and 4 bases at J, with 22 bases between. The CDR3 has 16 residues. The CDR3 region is CASRHPPGAGMYEQYF. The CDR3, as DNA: TGTGCCAGCAGGCACCCCCCCGGGGCTGGGATGTACGAGCAGTACTTC.

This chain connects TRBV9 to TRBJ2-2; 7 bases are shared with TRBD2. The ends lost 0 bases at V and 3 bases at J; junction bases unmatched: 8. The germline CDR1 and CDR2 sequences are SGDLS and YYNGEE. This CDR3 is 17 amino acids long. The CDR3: CASSVVPLAGDTGELFF. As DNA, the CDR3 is TGTGCCAGCAGCGTAGTCCCTCTCGCGGGGGACACCGGGGAGCTGTTTTTT. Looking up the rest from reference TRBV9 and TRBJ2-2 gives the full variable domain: DSGVTQTPKHLITATGQRVTLRCSPRSGDLSVYWYQQSLDQGLQFLIQYYNGEERAKGNILERFSAQQFPDLHSELNLSSLELGDSALYFCASSVVPLAGDTGELFFGEGSRLTVL.

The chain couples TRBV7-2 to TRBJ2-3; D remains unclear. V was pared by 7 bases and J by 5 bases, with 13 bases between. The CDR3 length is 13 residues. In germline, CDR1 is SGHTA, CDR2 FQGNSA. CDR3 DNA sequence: TGTGCCAGCACCCAACCGACCCAAGATACGCAGTATTTT. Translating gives CASTQPTQDTQYF.

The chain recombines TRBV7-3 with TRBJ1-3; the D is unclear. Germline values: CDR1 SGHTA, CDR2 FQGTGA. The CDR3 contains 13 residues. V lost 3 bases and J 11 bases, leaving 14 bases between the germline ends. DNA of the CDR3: TGTGCCAGCAGCTTTGAGTTAGGCCAGCCCATATATTTT. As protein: CASSFELGQPIYF.

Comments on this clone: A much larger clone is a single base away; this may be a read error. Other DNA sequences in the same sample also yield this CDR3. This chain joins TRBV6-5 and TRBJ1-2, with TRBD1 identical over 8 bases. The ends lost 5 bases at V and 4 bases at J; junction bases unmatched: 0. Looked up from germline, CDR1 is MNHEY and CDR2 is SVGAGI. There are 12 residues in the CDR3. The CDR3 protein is CASSDRGYGYTF. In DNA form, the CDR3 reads TGTGCCAGCAGTGACAGGGGCTATGGCTACACCTTC.

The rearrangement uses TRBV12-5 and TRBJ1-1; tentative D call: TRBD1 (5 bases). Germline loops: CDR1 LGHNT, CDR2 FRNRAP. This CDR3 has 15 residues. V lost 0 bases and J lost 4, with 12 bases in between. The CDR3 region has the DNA TGTGCTAGTGGTTTGGTACTGGGGACTGGCACTGAAGCTTTCTTT. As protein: CASGLVLGTGTEAFF.

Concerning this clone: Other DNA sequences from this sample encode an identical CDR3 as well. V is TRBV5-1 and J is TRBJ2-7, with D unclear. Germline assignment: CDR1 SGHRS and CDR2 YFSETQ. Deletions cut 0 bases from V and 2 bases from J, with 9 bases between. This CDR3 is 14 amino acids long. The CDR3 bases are TGCGCCAGCAGCTTGGTTCCGGGCGCCTACGAGCAGTACTTC. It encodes CASSLVPGAYEQYF.

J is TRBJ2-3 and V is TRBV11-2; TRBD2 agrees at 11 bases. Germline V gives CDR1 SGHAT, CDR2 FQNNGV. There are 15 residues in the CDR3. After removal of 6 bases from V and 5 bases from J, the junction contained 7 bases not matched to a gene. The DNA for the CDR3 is TGTGCCAGCAGTAGCGGGGGGGCCATGGTAGATACGCAGTATTTT. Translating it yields CASSSGGAMVDTQYF. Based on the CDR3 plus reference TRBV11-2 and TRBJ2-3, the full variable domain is EAGVAQSPRYKIIEKRQSVAFWCNPISGHATLYWYQQILGQGPKLLIQFQNNGVVDDSQLPKDRFSAERLKGVDSTLKIQPAKLEDSAVYLCASSSGGAMVDTQYFGPGTRLTVL.

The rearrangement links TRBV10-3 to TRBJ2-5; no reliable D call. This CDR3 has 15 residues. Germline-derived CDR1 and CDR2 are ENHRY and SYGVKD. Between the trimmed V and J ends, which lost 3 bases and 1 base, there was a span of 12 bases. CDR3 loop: CAISEGPGFQETQYF. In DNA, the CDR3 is TGTGCCATCAGTGAAGGCCCCGGGTTCCAAGAGACCCAGTACTTC.

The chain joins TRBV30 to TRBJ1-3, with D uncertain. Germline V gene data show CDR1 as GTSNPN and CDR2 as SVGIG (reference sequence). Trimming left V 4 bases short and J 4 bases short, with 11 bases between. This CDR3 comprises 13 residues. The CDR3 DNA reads TGTGCCTGGACTTTTCCCGGAGGAAACACCATATATTTT. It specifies CAWTFPGGNTIYF.

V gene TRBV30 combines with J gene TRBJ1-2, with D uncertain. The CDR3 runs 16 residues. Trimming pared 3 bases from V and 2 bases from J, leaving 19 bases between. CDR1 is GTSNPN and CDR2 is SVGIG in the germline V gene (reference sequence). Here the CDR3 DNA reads TGTGCCTGGAGCGAAATTGGGTGGGCCGTCAACTATGGCTACACCTTC. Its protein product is CAWSEIGWAVNYGYTF.

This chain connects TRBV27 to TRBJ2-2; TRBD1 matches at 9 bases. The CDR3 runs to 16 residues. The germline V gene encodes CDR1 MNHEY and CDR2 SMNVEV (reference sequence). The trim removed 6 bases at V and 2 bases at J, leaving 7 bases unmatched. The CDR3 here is CASRMTGGINTGELFF. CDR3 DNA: TGTGCCAGCAGAATGACAGGGGGAATAAACACCGGGGAGCTGTTTTTT.

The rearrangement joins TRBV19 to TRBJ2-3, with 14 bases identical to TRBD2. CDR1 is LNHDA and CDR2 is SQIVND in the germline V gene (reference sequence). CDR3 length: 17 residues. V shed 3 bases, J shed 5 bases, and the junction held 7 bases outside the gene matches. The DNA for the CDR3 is TGTGCCAGTAGTATTACCCTTGGACTAGCGGGAGGAGATACGCAGTATTTT. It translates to CASSITLGLAGGDTQYF.

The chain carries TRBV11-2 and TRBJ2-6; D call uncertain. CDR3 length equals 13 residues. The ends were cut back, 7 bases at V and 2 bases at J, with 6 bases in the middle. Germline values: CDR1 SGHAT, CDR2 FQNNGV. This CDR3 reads CASNPAGANVLTF. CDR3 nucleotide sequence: TGTGCCAGCAACCCAGCTGGGGCCAACGTCCTGACTTTC.

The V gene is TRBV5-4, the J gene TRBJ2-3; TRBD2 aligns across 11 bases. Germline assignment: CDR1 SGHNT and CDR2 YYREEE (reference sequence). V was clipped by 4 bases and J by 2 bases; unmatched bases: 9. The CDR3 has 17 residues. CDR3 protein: CASSPGLAVLITDTQYF. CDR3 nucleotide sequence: TGTGCCAGCAGCCCGGGACTAGCGGTCCTGATCACAGATACGCAGTATTTT.

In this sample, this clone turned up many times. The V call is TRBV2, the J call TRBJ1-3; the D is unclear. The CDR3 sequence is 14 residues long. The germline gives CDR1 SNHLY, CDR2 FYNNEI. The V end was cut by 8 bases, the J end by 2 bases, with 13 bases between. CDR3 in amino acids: CASLFTVTGNTIYF. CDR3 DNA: TGTGCCAGCCTTTTCACGGTGACTGGAAACACCATATATTTT.

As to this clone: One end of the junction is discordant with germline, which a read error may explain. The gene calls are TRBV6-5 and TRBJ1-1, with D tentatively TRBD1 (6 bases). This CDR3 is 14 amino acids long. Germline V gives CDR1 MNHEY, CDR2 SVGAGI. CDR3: CASSRGTYNTEAFF. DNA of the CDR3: TGTGCCAGCAGCCGGGGGACATACAACACTGAGGCTTTCTTT.

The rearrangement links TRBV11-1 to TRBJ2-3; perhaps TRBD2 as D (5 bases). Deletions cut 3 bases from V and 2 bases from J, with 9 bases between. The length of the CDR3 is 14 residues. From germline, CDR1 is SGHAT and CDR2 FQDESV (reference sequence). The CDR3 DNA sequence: TGTGCCAGCAGCTTTGAAGGACTCACAGATACGCAGTATTTT. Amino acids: CASSFEGLTDTQYF. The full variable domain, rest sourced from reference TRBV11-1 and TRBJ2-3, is EAEVAQSPRYKITEKSQAVAFWCDPISGHATLYWYRQILGQGPELLVQFQDESVVDDSQLPKDRFSAERLKGVDSTLKIQPAELGDSAMYLCASSFEGLTDTQYFGPGTRLTVL.

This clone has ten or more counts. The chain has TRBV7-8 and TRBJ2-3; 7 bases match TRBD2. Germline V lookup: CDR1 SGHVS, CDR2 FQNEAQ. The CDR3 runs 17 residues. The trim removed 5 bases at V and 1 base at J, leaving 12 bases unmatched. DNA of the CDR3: TGTGCCAGCAGCCCCCGGCCCGGGACTACTCGCACAGATACGCAGTATTTT. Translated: CASSPRPGTTRTDTQYF.

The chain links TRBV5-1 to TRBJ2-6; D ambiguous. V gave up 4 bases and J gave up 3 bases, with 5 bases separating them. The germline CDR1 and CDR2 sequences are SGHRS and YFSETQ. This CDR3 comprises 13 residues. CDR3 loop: CASSVRGANVLTF. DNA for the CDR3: TGCGCCAGCAGCGTTCGTGGGGCCAACGTCCTGACTTTC.

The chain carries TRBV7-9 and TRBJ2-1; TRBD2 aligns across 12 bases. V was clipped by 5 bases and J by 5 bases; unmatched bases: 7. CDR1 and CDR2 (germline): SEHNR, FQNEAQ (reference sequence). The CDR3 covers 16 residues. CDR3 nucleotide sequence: TGTGCCAGCAGCCCGGGGCGGACTAGCGGGGACAATGAGCAGTTCTTC. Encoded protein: CASSPGRTSGDNEQFF.

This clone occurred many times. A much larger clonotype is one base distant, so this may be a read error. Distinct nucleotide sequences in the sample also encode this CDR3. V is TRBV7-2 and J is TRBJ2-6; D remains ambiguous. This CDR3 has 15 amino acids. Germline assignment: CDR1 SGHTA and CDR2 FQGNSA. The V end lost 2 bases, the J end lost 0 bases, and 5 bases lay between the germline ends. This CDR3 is CASSLRSSGANVLTF. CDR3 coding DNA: TGTGCCAGCAGCTTAAGGAGCTCTGGGGCCAACGTCCTGACTTTC.

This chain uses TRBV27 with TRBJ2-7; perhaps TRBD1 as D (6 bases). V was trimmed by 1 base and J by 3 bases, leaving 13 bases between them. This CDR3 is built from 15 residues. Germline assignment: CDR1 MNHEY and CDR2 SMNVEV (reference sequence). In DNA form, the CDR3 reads TGTGCCAGCAGTTTATTAGGGACAACAATCTACGAGCAGTACTTC. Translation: CASSLLGTTIYEQYF.

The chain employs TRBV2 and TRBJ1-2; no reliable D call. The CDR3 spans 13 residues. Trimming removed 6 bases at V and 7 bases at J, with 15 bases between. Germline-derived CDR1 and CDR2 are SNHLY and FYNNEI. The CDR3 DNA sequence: TGTGCCAGCAGAGAGGGTCGGGAATTTGGCTACACCTTC. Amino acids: CASREGREFGYTF.

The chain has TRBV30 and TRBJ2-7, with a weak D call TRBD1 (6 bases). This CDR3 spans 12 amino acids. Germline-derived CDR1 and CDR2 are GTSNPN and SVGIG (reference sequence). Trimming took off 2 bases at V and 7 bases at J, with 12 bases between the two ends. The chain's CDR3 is CAWSTQGWEQYF. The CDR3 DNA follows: TGTGCCTGGAGTACCCAGGGGTGGGAGCAGTACTTC.

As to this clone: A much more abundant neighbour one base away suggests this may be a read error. The CDR3 DNA is TGTGCCAGCAGCTTAGGGACAGGCAATCAGCCCCAGCATTTT. Translation: CASSLGTGNQPQHF. The rearrangement uses TRBV5-5 and TRBJ1-5; 7 bases match TRBD1. The CDR3 is 14 residues long. In germline, CDR1 is SGHKS, CDR2 YYEKEE (reference sequence). V was pared by 2 bases and J by 2 bases, with 1 base of the junction left unmatched.

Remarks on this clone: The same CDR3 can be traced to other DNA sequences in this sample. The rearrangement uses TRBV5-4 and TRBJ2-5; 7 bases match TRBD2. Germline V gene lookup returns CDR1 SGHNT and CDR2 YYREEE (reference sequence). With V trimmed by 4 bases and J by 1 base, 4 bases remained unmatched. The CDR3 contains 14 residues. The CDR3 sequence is CASSLGGVQETQYF. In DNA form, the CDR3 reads TGTGCCAGCAGCCTGGGGGGGGTCCAAGAGACCCAGTACTTC.